This T cell receptor beta chain emerged from a study of T cells in Graves' hyperthyroidism and ophthalmopathy. Study-wide results and limits: Ophthalmopathy was model-predicted a median approximately six months pre-onset.

This CDR3 contains 15 residues. Between the trimmed V and J ends, which lost 2 bases and 4 bases, there was a span of 12 bases. Germline CDR1 and CDR2: LNHNV and YYDKDF (reference sequence). In regard to this clonotype: Antigen specificity is unknown.

Amplified regions were TCR beta CDR3 sequences from RNA transcripts. First-round RT-PCR targeting the TCR CDR3 was performed with the HTBI primer set. TCRdb called the multiplex PCR reads again in MiXCR, with one record for every CDR3 protein. Of hundreds of thousands of distinct CDR3 sequences in the sample, 13% to 15% were seen once. The authors deemed Graves' hyperthyroidism stable absent ophthalmopathy progression within 18 months. The TCR originated in a woman between 40 and 55 years old with Graves' hyperthyroidism. Specimen: blood. The chain employs TRBV15 and TRBJ2-1, with D tentatively TRBD1 (6 bases). CDR3 nucleotides: TGTGCCACCAGCAGACTTAATACAGGGTACAATGAGCAGTTCTTC. Encoded protein: CATSRLNTGYNEQFF.